This T cell receptor (beta chain) appears in the sequencing data of a study of Ad26.COV2.S vaccination and SARS-CoV-2 variants. Overall study findings and caveats: There was a possibility that the TCR breadth and depth analyses underestimated total T cell responses.

Notes on this clone: What it recognizes is unknown.

V lost 0 bases and J lost 10; bases outside the gene matches: 13. This CDR3 is built from 18 residues. Per germline, CDR1 SEHNR and CDR2 FQNEAQ (reference sequence). Repertoires were generated with immunoSEQ multiplex PCR, while TCRdb's copy carries only in-frame clones and drops some. The data contain roughly 350,000 clones, about nine tenths of them singletons. Noted treatment: 15 to 20 received Ad26.COV2.S at low or high dose, single or two shots; roughly five received placebo; per-sample allocation not given. Day 63 following the first vaccine or placebo injection was when the samples were taken.

This sequence joins TRBV7-9 and TRBJ1-6; 9 bases line up with TRBD1. The receptor was isolated from a person aged 18-65 years who received the Ad26.COV2.S COVID-19 vaccine or a placebo. The starting material was peripheral blood, obtained in a trial of Ad26.COV2.S vaccine versus placebo. CDR3 in amino acids: CASSLAGGQGVHRSPLHF. CDR3 bases: TGTGCCAGCAGCTTAGCGGGGGGACAGGGAGTCCATCGGTCACCCCTCCACTTT.